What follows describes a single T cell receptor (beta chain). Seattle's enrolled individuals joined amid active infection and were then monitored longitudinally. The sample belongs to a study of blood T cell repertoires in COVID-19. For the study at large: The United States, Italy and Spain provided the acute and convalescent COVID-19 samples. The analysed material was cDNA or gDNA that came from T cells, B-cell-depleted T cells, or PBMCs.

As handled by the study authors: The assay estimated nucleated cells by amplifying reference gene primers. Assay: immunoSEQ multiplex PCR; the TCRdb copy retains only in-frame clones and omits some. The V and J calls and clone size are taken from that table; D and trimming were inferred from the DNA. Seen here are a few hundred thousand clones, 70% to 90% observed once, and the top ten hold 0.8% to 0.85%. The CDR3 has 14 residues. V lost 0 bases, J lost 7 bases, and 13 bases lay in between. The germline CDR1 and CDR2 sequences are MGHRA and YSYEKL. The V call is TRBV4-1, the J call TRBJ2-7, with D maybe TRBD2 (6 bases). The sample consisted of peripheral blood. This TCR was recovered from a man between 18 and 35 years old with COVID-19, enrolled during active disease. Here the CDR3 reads CASSQEKEAGEQYF. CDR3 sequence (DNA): TGCGCCAGCAGCCAAGAAAAAGAGGCGGGGGAGCAGTACTTC.